Shown below are 5 T cell receptor beta chains from a single sample sequenced in a study of read filtering for tumor transcriptome and immune sequencing. The library was built from about 400 ng RNA with molecular barcoded adaptors for alpha/delta and beta/gamma chains. Via MiXCR, TCRdb re-called the reads, giving one row per CDR3 protein. This table holds roughly 46,000 distinct CDR3 sequences, less than 15% found once. Source material: a population of CD138-negative cells sorted from bone marrow. The source of these receptors is a donor aged 40 or over with multiple myeloma.

By share, this clonotype ranks as medium-sized. J is TRBJ1-5 and V is TRBV2; D remains unclear. CDR3 length: 16 amino acids. Between the trimmed V and J ends, which lost 4 bases and 0 bases, there was a span of 13 bases. Looked up from germline, CDR1 is SNHLY and CDR2 is FYNNEI. CDR3 residues: CASSGGPINSNQPQHF. The CDR3 DNA reads TGTGCCAGCAGTGGAGGGCCGATTAATAGCAATCAGCCCCAGCATTTT.

In its sample, this clonotype was seen many times. The V call is TRBV3-1, the J call TRBJ1-1; TRBD1 might be the D (6 bases). Between the trimmed V and J ends, which lost 4 bases and 3 bases, there was a span of 15 bases. This CDR3 has 15 residues. Germline V gene lookup returns CDR1 LGHDT and CDR2 YNNKEL (reference sequence). As DNA, the CDR3 is TGTGCCAGCAGCCCCGGGGGCGGGGAGGACACTGAAGCTTTCTTT. Residues: CASSPGGGEDTEAFF.

This clonotype was seen repeatedly, ten times or more. The chain links TRBV19 to TRBJ2-7, with D maybe TRBD2 (5 bases). CDR1 and CDR2 from the germline V gene are LNHDA and SQIVND (reference sequence). The germline V and J ends were trimmed by 2 bases and 2 bases, with 10 bases remaining between them. The CDR3 runs 14 residues. CDR3 sequence (DNA): TGTGCCAGTAGTATAAGCGAGGAGGCCTACGAGCAGTACTTC. Protein product: CASSISEEAYEQYF.

The table lists this clonotype with a count of one. The V call is TRBV9, the J call TRBJ2-3; D is unclear. CDR1 and CDR2 from the germline V gene are SGDLS and YYNGEE. The length of the CDR3 is 16 residues. Trimming removed 0 bases at V and 0 bases at J, with 11 bases between. For the CDR3, the DNA is TGTGCCAGCAGCGTAGGGATTTCCCCTAGCACAGATACGCAGTATTTT. Its protein is CASSVGISPSTDTQYF.

This clonotype was recorded many times. The rearrangement uses TRBV20-1 and TRBJ2-7, with 11 nucleotides matching TRBD2. V shed 5 bases and J 6 bases; nucleotides not matched to a gene: 9. Germline V gene sequence: CDR1 DFQATT, CDR2 SNEGSKA (reference sequence). CDR3 size: 14 residues. CDR3 nucleotide sequence: TGCAGTGCTTTAGCCGGGACTAGCGGACCCGAGCAGTACTTC. This translates into CSALAGTSGPEQYF.